This T cell receptor (beta chain) stems from a study of blood T cell repertoires in COVID-19. About the research overall: Donors in the United States, Italy and Spain gave samples during acute or convalescent COVID-19. T cells, B-cell-depleted T cells, or PBMCs provided the cDNA or gDNA that served as material.

This CDR3 is 16 amino acids long. The junction had 1 base not matched to a gene; V was cut back by 0 bases and J by 0 bases. Germline loops: CDR1 SGHRS, CDR2 YFSETQ. Per the authors' pipeline: Using reference gene primer amplification, nucleated cell counts were estimated. Measured with immunoSEQ multiplex PCR; TCRdb has only the in-frame clones, and not every one. V and J calls and clone size are copied from that table; D and trimming were computed from the DNA. The data contain roughly 250,000 clones, 81% of them seen just once; the ten biggest clones take up about 2.9%. The V gene is TRBV5-1, the J gene TRBJ2-2; 8 nucleotides align to TRBD2. The sequence was obtained from a woman aged 60-75 years with active or convalescent COVID-19. Input material: peripheral blood. CDR3 sequence (DNA): TGCGCCAGCAGCTTGGAAGCGGGGGCGAACACCGGGGAGCTGTTTTTT. It is translated as CASSLEAGANTGELFF. The variable domain in full, completed from reference TRBV5-1 and TRBJ2-2, reads KAGVTQTPRYLIKTRGQQVTLSCSPISGHRSVSWYQQTPGQGLQFLFEYFSETQRNKGNFPGRFSGRQFSNSRSEMNVSTLELGDSALYLCASSLEAGANTGELFFGEGSRLTVL.